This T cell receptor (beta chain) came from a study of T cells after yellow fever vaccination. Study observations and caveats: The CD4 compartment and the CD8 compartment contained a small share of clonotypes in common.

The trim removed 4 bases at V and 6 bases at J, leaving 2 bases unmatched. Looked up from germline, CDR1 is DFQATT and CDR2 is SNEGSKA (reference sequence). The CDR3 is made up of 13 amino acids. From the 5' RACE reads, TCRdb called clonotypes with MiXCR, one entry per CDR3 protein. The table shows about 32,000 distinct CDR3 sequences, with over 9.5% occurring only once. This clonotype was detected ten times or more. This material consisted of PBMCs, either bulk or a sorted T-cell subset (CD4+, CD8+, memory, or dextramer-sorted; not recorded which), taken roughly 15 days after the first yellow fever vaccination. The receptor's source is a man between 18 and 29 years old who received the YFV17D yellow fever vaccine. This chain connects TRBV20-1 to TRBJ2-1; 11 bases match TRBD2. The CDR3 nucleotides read TGCAGTGCTACGGGACTAGCGGCCAATGAGCAGTTCTTC. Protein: CSATGLAANEQFF.